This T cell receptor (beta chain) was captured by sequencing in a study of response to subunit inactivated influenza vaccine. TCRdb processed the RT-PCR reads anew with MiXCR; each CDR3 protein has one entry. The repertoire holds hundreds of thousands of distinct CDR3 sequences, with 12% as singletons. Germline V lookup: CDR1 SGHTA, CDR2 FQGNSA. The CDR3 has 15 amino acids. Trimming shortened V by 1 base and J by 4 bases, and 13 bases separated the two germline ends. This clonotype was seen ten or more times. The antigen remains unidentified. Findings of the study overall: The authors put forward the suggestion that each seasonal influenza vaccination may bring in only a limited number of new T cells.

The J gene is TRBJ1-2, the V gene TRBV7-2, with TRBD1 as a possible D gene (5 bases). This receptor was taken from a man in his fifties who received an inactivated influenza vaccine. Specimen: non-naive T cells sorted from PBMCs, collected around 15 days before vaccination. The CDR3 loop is CASSLVTGGGYGYTF. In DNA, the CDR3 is TGTGCCAGCAGCTTAGTAACAGGCGGAGGCTATGGCTACACCTTC.